The 18 T cell receptor beta chains in this list originate from one sample, sequenced in a study of patients and donors after allogeneic stem cell transplantation (TCRdb year 2020). The library was built by means of RT-PCR. Instrument used: NextSeq 550. TCRdb reran the public reads through fastp at Q25 and MiXCR, keeping productive beta chains. All rows with the same CDR3 protein become a single entry with the most common DNA and genes. The sample yields 920,000 or so distinct CDR3 sequences; 15% to 20% were counted once. Under 6.5% of the sample comes from the top ten. Sequencing was carried out using blood, either unsorted or a sorted T cell fraction (not recorded which). The receptors were gathered from a human donor who was either an allogeneic HSCT recipient or a stem cell or donor lymphocyte infusion donor (not recorded which). It is not recorded whose cells these are; they may come from a transplant donor.

This sequence joins TRBV20-1 and TRBJ1-5; 9 nucleotides line up with TRBD1. The trim removed 4 bases at V and 1 base at J, leaving 5 bases unmatched. Per germline, CDR1 DFQATT and CDR2 SNEGSKA (reference sequence). The CDR3 length is 15 residues. CDR3 in amino acids: CSAKKQGASNQPQHF. The CDR3 DNA sequence: TGCAGTGCTAAAAAACAGGGGGCCAGCAATCAGCCCCAGCATTTT.

The V and J genes are TRBV5-1 and TRBJ1-3, with TRBD1 matching over 8 bases. The trim removed 1 base at V and 0 bases at J, leaving 12 bases unmatched. Germline V gene sequence: CDR1 SGHRS, CDR2 YFSETQ. This CDR3 contains 19 residues. CDR3 DNA: TGCGCCAGCAGCTTGCTAAATTTCCCGGGACAGGCCTCTGGAAACACCATATATTTT. Amino acid sequence: CASSLLNFPGQASGNTIYF.

In this sample, this clonotype turned up a few times. This rearrangement joins TRBV21-1 to TRBJ1-2; TRBD1 is taken as the D call from the table, unchecked against the DNA. TRBV21-1 is a pseudogene locus. The CDR3 runs to 19 residues. CDR3 protein: CASTLKRGLSPPPPYGYTF. DNA of the CDR3: TGTGCCAGCACCCTAAAGCGGGGGTTATCCCCACCTCCCCCTTATGGCTACACCTTC.

This clonotype was recorded many times. V and J are TRBV7-2 and TRBJ2-1; weak D call: TRBD2 (6 bases). V lost 1 base, J lost 2 bases, and 15 bases lay in between. The CDR3 is 17 residues long. CDR1 and CDR2 (germline): SGHTA, FQGNSA. The CDR3 protein is CASSLVPRGGTYNEQFF. CDR3 sequence (DNA): TGTGCCAGCAGCTTAGTTCCGCGGGGAGGTACCTACAATGAGCAGTTCTTC.

The chain couples TRBV28 to TRBJ2-5; TRBD2 matches 7 bases. The CDR3 runs 16 residues. With V trimmed by 5 bases and J by 4 bases, 13 bases remained unmatched. Germline V gene lookup returns CDR1 MDHEN and CDR2 SYDVKM. Here the CDR3 reads CASSPQKGGPRETQYF. CDR3 coding DNA: TGTGCCAGCAGTCCGCAAAAGGGAGGGCCCCGAGAGACCCAGTACTTC. The full variable domain, its missing parts supplied by reference TRBV28 and TRBJ2-5, is DVKVTQSSRYLVKRTGEKVFLECVQDMDHENMFWYRQDPGLGLRLIYFSYDVKMKEKGDIPEGYSVSREKKERFSLILESASTNQTSMYLCASSPQKGGPRETQYFGPGTRLLVL.

This clonotype was detected only a few times. The J gene is TRBJ1-2, the V gene TRBV28, with D hard to call. Germline CDR1 is MDHEN and CDR2 is SYDVKM. Trimming stripped 6 bases from V and 4 bases from J, with 12 bases between. The CDR3 runs 13 residues. The CDR3: CASSRGLPYGYTF. In DNA form, the CDR3 reads TGTGCCAGCAGCCGAGGACTGCCCTATGGCTACACCTTC.

This clonotype was counted a few times. This chain connects TRBV7-2 to TRBJ1-1; 10 bases line up with TRBD1. The CDR3 has 14 amino acids. V lost 1 base, J lost 7 bases, and 3 bases stayed unmatched. CDR1 SGHTA and CDR2 FQGNSA come from the germline V gene. Here the CDR3 reads CASSLETGGFEAFF. The DNA of the CDR3 is TGTGCCAGCAGCTTAGAGACAGGGGGCTTTGAAGCTTTCTTT. Full variable domain (outside the CDR3, taken from reference TRBV7-2 and TRBJ1-1): GAGVSQSPSNKVTEKGKDVELRCDPISGHTALYWYRQSLGQGLEFLIYFQGNSAPDKSGLPSDRFSAERTGGSVSTLTIQRTQQEDSAVYLCASSLETGGFEAFFGQGTRLTVV.

This chain uses TRBV28 with TRBJ1-3; D possibly corresponds to TRBD1 (5 bases). The CDR3 length is 14 residues. With 3 bases removed from V and 4 bases from J, the gap between germline ends came to 10 bases. Germline V gene data show CDR1 as MDHEN and CDR2 as SYDVKM. The CDR3 bases are TGTGCCAGCAGTTTTCGGGGCCTAGGAAACACCATATATTTT. It specifies CASSFRGLGNTIYF.

This clonotype has a single count. Given a much more abundant clone one base away, this may be a read error. The final CDR3 position lacks the conserved phenylalanine or tryptophan, pointing to a likely read error. The chain employs TRBV12-3 or TRBV12-4 and TRBJ1-1; 8 nucleotides line up with TRBD1. V shed 6 bases, J shed 0 bases, and the junction held 6 bases outside the gene matches. The CDR3 has 15 residues. The CDR3 reads CASSPDRVVNTEAFL. The CDR3 nucleotides are TGTGCCAGCAGCCCGGACAGGGTGGTGAACACTGAAGCTTTCCTT.

The chain has TRBV6-1 and TRBJ1-1; TRBD1 agrees at 7 bases. CDR1 is MNHNS and CDR2 is SASEGT in the germline V gene. The CDR3 covers 13 residues. With V trimmed by 10 bases and J by 3 bases, 8 bases remained unmatched. CDR3 region: CAISRGADTEAFF. Here the CDR3 DNA reads TGTGCCATCTCCAGGGGGGCGGACACTGAAGCTTTCTTT.

V is TRBV11-2 and J is TRBJ2-7; unclear D gene. Trimming pared 5 bases from V and 7 bases from J, leaving 12 bases between. Germline V CDR1 and CDR2: SGHAT, FQNNGV. CDR3 size: 12 residues. CDR3 nucleotide sequence: TGTGCCAGCAGCGCTGAAACCGTGGAGCAGTACTTC. Its protein is CASSAETVEQYF.

This clonotype was detected once. The chain links TRBV27 to TRBJ2-2, with D unresolved. The germline V and J ends were trimmed by 7 bases and 6 bases, with 18 bases remaining between them. CDR1 and CDR2 from the germline V gene are MNHEY and SMNVEV (reference sequence). CDR3 size: 15 residues. This CDR3 is CASTPSPGSAGELFF. CDR3 bases: TGTGCCAGCACTCCCAGCCCGGGCAGTGCCGGGGAGCTGTTTTTT.

This clonotype was detected ten times or more. V and J are TRBV5-1 and TRBJ1-5; no firm D call. The CDR3 length is 13 residues. V gave up 4 bases and J gave up 4 bases, with 9 bases separating them. CDR1 and CDR2 (germline): SGHRS, YFSETQ. CDR3 in amino acids: CASSTGPNQPQHF. CDR3 sequence (DNA): TGCGCCAGCAGCACCGGGCCTAATCAGCCCCAGCATTTT.

This clonotype has only a few counts. The V call is TRBV5-5, the J call TRBJ2-7; D unresolved. This CDR3 contains 13 residues. With 0 bases removed from V and 6 bases from J, the gap between germline ends came to 10 bases. Per germline, CDR1 SGHKS and CDR2 YYEKEE (reference sequence). The CDR3 DNA follows: TGTGCCAGCAGCTTGGACATCAATGGCGAGCAGTACTTC. This translates into CASSLDINGEQYF.

This clonotype occurred a few times. V is TRBV7-2 and J is TRBJ2-3; possibly TRBD2 for D (6 bases). This CDR3 is 15 amino acids long. V gave up 3 bases and J gave up 5 bases, with 15 bases separating them. CDR1 and CDR2 (germline): SGHTA, FQGNSA. Here the CDR3 DNA reads TGTGCCAGCAGCTTCGACGGGAGCGTTCGAGATACGCAGTATTTT. This sequence encodes CASSFDGSVRDTQYF.

The chain joins TRBV12-3 or TRBV12-4 to TRBJ2-3; 13 nucleotides line up with TRBD2. V gave up 3 bases and J gave up 2 bases; unmatched junction bases: 11. The CDR3 extends over 19 amino acids. The CDR3 DNA is TGTGCCAGCAGTTTTCCGGGACTAGCGGGGAACCCGGCCACAGATACGCAGTATTTT. Translating gives CASSFPGLAGNPATDTQYF.

CDR3 loop: CASSETRTGQPQHF. In nucleotides, the CDR3 is TGTGCCAGCAGTGAGACCAGGACCGGACAGCCCCAGCATTTT. This chain links TRBV2 with TRBJ1-5; no reliable D call. The CDR3 is 14 amino acids. CDR1 is SNHLY, CDR2 FYNNEI, per germline. V was clipped by 3 bases and J by 7 bases, with 13 bases between them.

This clonotype was seen a handful of times. The chain employs TRBV6-2 or TRBV6-3 and TRBJ2-7, with D perhaps TRBD1 (6 bases). V was shortened by 0 bases and J by 3 bases, with 15 bases between the two germline ends. The CDR3 sequence is 16 residues long. CDR1 and CDR2 (germline): MNHEY, SVGEGT. DNA of the CDR3: TGTGCCAGCAGTTACTCGGGTCCGGGACAAAACTACGAGCAGTACTTC. This gives the protein CASSYSGPGQNYEQYF.